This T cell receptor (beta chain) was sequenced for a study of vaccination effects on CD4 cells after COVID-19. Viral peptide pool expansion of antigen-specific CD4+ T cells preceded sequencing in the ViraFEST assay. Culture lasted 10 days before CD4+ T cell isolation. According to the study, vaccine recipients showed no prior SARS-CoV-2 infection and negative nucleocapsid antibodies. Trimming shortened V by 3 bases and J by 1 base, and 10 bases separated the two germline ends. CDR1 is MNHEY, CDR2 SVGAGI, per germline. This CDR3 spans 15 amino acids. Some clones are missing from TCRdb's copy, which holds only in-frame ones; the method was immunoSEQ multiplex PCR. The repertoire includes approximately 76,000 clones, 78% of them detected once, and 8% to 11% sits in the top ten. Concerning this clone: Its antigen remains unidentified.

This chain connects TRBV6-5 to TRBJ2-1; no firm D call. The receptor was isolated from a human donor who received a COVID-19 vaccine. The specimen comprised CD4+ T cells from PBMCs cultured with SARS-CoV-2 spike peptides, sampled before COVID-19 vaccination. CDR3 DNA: TGTGCCAGCAGTTATTCTCCGGGTTCCTACAATGAGCAGTTCTTC. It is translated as CASSYSPGSYNEQFF.